Included here is one TCR beta chain sequence, with context. This specimen comes from a study of blood T cell repertoires in COVID-19. In the study overall: COVID-19 samples collected from the United States, Italy and Spain covered acute and convalescent phases. Sources were T cells, B-cell-depleted T cells, or PBMCs; the material itself was cDNA or gDNA.

Authors' processing steps: Nucleated cell counts were estimated from reference gene primer amplification. The repertoire was sequenced with immunoSEQ multiplex PCR; TCRdb's copy has only in-frame clones and lacks some. V and J calls and clone size follow that table, whereas D and trimming were derived from the DNA. The table lists about 310,000 clones, approximately 89% of them singletons. V lost 0 bases to trimming and J lost 5 bases, with 17 bases between them. This CDR3 has 17 residues. Germline V gene data show CDR1 as MGHRA and CDR2 as YSYEKL. This receptor was obtained from a woman between 45 and 65 years old who had recovered from COVID-19. Material: peripheral blood. This chain connects TRBV4-1 to TRBJ2-1; perhaps TRBD2 as D (5 bases). The CDR3 spells CASSQERGVGGHNEQFF. The CDR3 region has the DNA TGCGCCAGCAGCCAAGAACGAGGAGTAGGCGGGCACAATGAGCAGTTCTTC.